A selection of T cell receptor beta chains follows, all from one sample in a study of cytomegalovirus exposure and HLA in healthy donors. The repertoire was sequenced with immunoSEQ multiplex PCR; TCRdb's copy has only in-frame clones and lacks some. Of approximately 60,000 clones detected, approximately 90% appear once; the ten largest clones hold over 1%. Input material: PBMCs. The source is a woman under 30 in good health and CMV-seronegative. Each CDR3 is given with its conserved first and last residue. The order of the fields is D gene, V gene, clone size, J gene, CDR3 DNA, CDR3 protein. The D gene is left open where the match is weak. Size is omitted from some rows. Given values are once, few, many or a class for expanded clones.

.	TRBV19	.	TRBJ2-7	TGTGCCAGTAGTATTTTTCGGGGGAGTCAATACGAGCAGTACTTC	CASSIFRGSQYEQYF
TRBD1	TRBV4-3	.	TRBJ2-6	TGCGCCAGCAGCCTCCTTAACAGGGGATGGTTAGGGGCCAACGTCCTGACTTTC	CASSLLNRGWLGANVLTF
TRBD1	TRBV29-1	.	TRBJ2-5	TGCAGCGTTGAGCCGGGACAGGGCGAGACCCAGTACTTC	CSVEPGQGETQYF
.	TRBV19	.	TRBJ1-5	TGTGCCAGTAGTGTAACGGGGTACAATCAGCCCCAGCATTTT	CASSVTGYNQPQHF
.	TRBV29-1	.	TRBJ1-2	TGCAGCGTTGAAGGAGCTACCACCTATGGCTACACCTTC	CSVEGATTYGYTF
TRBD2	TRBV13	.	TRBJ2-1	TGTGCCAGCAGCTCGGGACTAGCTGCCTACAATGAGCAGTTCTTC	CASSSGLAAYNEQFF
TRBD1	TRBV9	.	TRBJ2-3	TGTGCCAGCAGCGAAAGGACAGGGGGCCTGGATACGCAGTATTTT	CASSERTGGLDTQYF
TRBD1	TRBV27	.	TRBJ2-7	TGTGCCAGCAGTTTAATAGCGGACAGGGCCTACGAGCAGTACTTC	CASSLIADRAYEQYF
TRBD2	TRBV5-1	once	TRBJ2-3	TGCGCCAGCAGCACTGCTAGCGGGGGAAGCACAGATACGCAGTATTTT	CASSTASGGSTDTQYF
.	TRBV5-1	.	TRBJ2-5	TGCGCCAGCAGCTTGTATAAACCGCCGGAGTACCAAGAGACCCAGTACTTC	CASSLYKPPEYQETQYF
.	TRBV29-1	.	TRBJ2-1	TGCAGCGTTTATACGGGACTCGCTGACTACAATGAGCAGTTCTTC	CSVYTGLADYNEQFF
TRBD1	TRBV2	.	TRBJ2-5	TGTGCCAGCAGGCCAGGACAGGGCCCGGAGACCCAGTACTTC	CASRPGQGPETQYF
TRBD2	TRBV13	.	TRBJ2-3	TGTGCCAGCAGCTCCGGGACTAGCGGAATCACAGATACGCAGTATTTT	CASSSGTSGITDTQYF
.	TRBV11-2	.	TRBJ1-1	TGTGCCAGCAGCTTAGATCCCTCCAACACTGAAGCTTTCTTT	CASSLDPSNTEAFF
.	TRBV28	.	TRBJ1-5	TGTGCCAGCAGTGAGGGACAATCGGTCAGTCAGCCCCAGCATTTT	CASSEGQSVSQPQHF